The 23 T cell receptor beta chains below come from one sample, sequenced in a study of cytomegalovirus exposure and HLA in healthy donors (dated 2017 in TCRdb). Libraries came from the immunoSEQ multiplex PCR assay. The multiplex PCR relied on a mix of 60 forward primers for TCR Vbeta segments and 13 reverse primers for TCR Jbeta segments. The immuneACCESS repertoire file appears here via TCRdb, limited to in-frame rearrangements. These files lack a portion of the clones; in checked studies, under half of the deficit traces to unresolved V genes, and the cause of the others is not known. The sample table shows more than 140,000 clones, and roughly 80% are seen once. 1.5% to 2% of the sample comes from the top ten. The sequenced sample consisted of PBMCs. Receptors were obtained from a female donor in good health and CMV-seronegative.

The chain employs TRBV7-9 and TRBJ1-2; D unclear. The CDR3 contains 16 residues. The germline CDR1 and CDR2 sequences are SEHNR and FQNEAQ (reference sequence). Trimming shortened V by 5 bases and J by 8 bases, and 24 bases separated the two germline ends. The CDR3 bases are TGTGCCAGCAGCCCGGTCGGGTTTGAGGATACGAGAGGCTACACCTTC. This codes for CASSPVGFEDTRGYTF.

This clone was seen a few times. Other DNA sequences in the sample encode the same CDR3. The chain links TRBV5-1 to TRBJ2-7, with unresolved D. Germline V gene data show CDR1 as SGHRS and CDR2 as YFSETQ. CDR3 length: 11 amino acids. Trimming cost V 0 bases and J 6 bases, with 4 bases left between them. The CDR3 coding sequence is TGCGCCAGCAGCTTGGCGGGCGAGCAGTACTTC. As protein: CASSLAGEQYF.

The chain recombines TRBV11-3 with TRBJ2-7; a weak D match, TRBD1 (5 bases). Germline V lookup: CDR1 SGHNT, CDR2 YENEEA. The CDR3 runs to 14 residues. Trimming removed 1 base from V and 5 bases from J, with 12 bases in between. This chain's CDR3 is CASSLVRQSHEQYF. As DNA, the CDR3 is TGTGCCAGCAGCTTAGTTCGACAGTCCCACGAGCAGTACTTC.

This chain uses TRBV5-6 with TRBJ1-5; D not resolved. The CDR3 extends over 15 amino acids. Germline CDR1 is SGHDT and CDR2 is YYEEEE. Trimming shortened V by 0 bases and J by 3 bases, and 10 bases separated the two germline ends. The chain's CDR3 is CASSLGTDYNQPQHF. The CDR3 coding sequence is TGTGCCAGCAGCTTGGGGACGGACTACAATCAGCCCCAGCATTTT.

The CDR3 is CATMAGYRAEPREQYF. For the CDR3, the DNA is TGTGCCACCATGGCCGGGTATAGGGCGGAGCCTAGGGAGCAGTACTTC. V is TRBV6-6 and J is TRBJ2-5; D perhaps matches TRBD2 (5 bases). This CDR3 region has 16 residues. V lost 10 bases, J lost 11 bases, and 32 bases lay in between. In germline, CDR1 is MNHNY, CDR2 SVGAGI (reference sequence).

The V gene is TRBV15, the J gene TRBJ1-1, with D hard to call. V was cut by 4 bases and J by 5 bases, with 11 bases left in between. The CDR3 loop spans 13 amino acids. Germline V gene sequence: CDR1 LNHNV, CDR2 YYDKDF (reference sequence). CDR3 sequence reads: CATSTSGTTEAFF. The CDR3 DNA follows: TGTGCCACCAGCACGAGCGGAACGACTGAAGCTTTCTTT.

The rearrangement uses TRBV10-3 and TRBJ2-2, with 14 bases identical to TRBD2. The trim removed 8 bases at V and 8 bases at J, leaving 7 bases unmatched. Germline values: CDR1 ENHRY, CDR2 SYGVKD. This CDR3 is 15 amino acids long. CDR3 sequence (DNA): TGTGCCATCGGGACGGGACTAGCGGGAGTTGGGGAGCTGTTTTTT. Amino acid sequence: CAIGTGLAGVGELFF.

The CDR3 here is CASRWGQVTEAFF. The CDR3 bases are TGTGCCAGTAGATGGGGACAGGTCACTGAAGCTTTCTTT. The V gene is TRBV19, the J gene TRBJ1-1; TRBD1 aligns across 8 bases. V gave up 6 bases and J gave up 4 bases; unmatched junction bases: 4. The CDR3 is 13 amino acids. The germline V gene has CDR1 LNHDA and CDR2 SQIVND (reference sequence).

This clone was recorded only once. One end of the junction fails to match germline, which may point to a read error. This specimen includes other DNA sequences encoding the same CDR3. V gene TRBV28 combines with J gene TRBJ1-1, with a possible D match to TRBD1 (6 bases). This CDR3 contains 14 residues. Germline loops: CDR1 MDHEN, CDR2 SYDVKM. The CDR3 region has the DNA TGTGCTAGCACCAAGATGGGGGGGCCGCCTGAAGCTTTCTTT. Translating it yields CASTKMGGPPEAFF.

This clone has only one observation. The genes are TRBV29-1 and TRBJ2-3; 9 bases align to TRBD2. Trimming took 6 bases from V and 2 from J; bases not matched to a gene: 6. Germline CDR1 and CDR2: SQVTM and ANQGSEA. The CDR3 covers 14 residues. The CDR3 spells CSVRPSGVTDTQYF. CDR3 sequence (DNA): TGCAGCGTCCGTCCTAGCGGGGTCACAGATACGCAGTATTTT.

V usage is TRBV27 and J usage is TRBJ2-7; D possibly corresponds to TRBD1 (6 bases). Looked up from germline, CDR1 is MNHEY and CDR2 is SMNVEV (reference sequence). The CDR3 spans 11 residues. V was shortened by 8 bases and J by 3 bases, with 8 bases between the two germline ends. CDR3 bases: TGTGCCAGCTCCAGGGGCTACGAGCAGTACTTC. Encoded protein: CASSRGYEQYF.

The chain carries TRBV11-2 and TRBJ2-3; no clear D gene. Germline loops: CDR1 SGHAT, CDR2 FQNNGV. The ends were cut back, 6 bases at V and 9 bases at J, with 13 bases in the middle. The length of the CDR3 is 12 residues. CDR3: CASRSNSNTQYF. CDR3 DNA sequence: TGTGCCAGCAGATCCAATAGCAACACGCAGTATTTT.

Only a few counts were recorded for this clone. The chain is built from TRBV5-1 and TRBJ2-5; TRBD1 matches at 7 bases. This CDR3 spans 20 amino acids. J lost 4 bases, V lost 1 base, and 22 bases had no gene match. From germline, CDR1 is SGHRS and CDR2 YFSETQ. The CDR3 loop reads CASSLPVRRADRDPLETQYF. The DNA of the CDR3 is TGCGCCAGCAGCTTGCCCGTGCGGCGCGCCGACAGGGACCCCCTAGAGACCCAGTACTTC.

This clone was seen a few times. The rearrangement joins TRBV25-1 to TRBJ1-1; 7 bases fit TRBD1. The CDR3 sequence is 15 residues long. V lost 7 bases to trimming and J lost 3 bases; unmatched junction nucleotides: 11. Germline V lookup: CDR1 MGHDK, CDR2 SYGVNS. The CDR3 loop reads CASTPGGTRHTEAFF. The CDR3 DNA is TGTGCCAGCACCCCAGGGGGGACACGACACACTGAAGCTTTCTTT.

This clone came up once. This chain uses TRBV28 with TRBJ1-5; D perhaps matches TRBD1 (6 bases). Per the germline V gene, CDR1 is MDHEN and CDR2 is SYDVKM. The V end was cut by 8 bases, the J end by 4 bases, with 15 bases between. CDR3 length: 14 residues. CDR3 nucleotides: TGTGCCAGCGTCGGGGGGGCTTATAATCAGCCCCAGCATTTT. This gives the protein CASVGGAYNQPQHF.

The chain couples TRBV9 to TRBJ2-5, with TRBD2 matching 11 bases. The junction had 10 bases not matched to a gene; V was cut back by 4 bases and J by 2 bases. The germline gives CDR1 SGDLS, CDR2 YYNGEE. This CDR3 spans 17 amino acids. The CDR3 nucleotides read TGTGCCAGCAGCCACGGCCTAGCGGGGGGCCGGCAAGAGACCCAGTACTTC. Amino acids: CASSHGLAGGRQETQYF.

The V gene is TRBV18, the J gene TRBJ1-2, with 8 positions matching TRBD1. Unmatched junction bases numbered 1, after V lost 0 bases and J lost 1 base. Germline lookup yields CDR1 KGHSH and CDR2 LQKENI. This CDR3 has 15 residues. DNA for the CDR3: TGTGCCAGCTCACCACCGGGACAGGTTAACTATGGCTACACCTTC. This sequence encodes CASSPPGQVNYGYTF.

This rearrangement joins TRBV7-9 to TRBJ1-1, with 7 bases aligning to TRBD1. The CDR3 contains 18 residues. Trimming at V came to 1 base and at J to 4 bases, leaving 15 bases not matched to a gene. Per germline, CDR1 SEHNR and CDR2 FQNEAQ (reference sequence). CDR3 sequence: CASSLGRAGGGSGTEAFF. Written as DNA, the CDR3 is TGTGCCAGCAGCTTAGGGCGCGCAGGGGGAGGTTCTGGCACTGAAGCTTTCTTT.

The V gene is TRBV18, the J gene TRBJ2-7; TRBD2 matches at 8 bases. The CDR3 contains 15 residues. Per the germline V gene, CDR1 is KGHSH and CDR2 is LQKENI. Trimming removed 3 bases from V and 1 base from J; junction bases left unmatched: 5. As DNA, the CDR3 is TGTGCCAGCTCACCGGGCGGGACTAGTTCCTACGAGCAGTACTTC. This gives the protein CASSPGGTSSYEQYF. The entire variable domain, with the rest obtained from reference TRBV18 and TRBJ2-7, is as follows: NAGVMQNPRHLVRRRGQEARLRCSPMKGHSHVYWYRQLPEEGLKFMVYLQKENIIDESGMPKERFSAEFPKEGPSILRIQQVVRGDSAAYFCASSPGGTSSYEQYFGPGTRLTVT.

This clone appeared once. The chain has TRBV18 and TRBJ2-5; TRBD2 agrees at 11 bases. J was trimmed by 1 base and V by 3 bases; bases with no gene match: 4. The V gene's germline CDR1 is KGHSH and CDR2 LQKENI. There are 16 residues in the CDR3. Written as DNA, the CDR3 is TGTGCCAGCTCACCGGTCCTAGCGGGGGGCCAAGAGACCCAGTACTTC. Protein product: CASSPVLAGGQETQYF.

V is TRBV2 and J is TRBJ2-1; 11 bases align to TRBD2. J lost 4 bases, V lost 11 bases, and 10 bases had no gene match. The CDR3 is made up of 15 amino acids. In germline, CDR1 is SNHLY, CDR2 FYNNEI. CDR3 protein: CAGNTGTSGYNEQFF. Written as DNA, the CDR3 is TGTGCCGGCAACACCGGGACTAGCGGATACAATGAGCAGTTCTTC.

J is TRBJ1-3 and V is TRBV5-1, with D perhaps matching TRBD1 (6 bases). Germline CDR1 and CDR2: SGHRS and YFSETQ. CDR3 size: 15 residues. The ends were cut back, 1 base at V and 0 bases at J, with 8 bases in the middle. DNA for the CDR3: TGCGCCAGCAGCTTGACAGGGTTCTCTGGAAACACCATATATTTT. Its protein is CASSLTGFSGNTIYF.

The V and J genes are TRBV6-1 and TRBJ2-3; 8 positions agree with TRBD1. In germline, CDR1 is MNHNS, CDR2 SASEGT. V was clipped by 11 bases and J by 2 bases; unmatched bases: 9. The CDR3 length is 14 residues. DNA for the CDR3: TGTGCCCTCCAGGGACAGGCTTACACAGATACGCAGTATTTT. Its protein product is CALQGQAYTDTQYF.